Listed here are 21 T cell receptor beta chains from one sample, sequenced in a study of T cell responses to AZD1222 COVID-19 vaccine. The table came from immunoSEQ multiplex PCR; TCRdb's copy has only in-frame clones and leaves some out. The data contain approximately 91,000 clones, under 95% of them singletons. Sequenced here: peripheral blood, sampled 28 days after the second AZD1222 dose. These receptors originate from an adult who received the AZD1222 COVID-19 vaccine.

The V gene is TRBV10-3, the J gene TRBJ1-2; D is ambiguous. The CDR3 covers 13 residues. From germline, CDR1 is ENHRY and CDR2 SYGVKD. V shed 8 bases and J shed 4 bases, with 14 bases lying between them. The CDR3 protein is CAISPTSPYGYTF. CDR3 bases: TGTGCCATCTCGCCGACCTCCCCCTATGGCTACACCTTC.

The rearrangement uses TRBV5-1 and TRBJ1-6; D gene uncertain. The V end lost 0 bases, the J end lost 4 bases, and 8 bases lay between the germline ends. Germline V lookup: CDR1 SGHRS, CDR2 YFSETQ. The CDR3 extends over 15 amino acids. The CDR3 sequence: CASSLGVSYNSPLHF. The DNA of the CDR3 is TGCGCCAGCAGCTTGGGGGTTTCATATAATTCACCCCTCCACTTT.

The chain employs TRBV9 and TRBJ1-1; 8 nucleotides align to TRBD1. Germline V gene lookup returns CDR1 SGDLS and CDR2 YYNGEE. V lost 3 bases to trimming and J lost 3 bases; unmatched junction nucleotides: 4. This CDR3 has 14 amino acids. This CDR3 is CASSGTGRDTEAFF. CDR3 bases: TGTGCCAGCAGCGGGACAGGGAGAGACACTGAAGCTTTCTTT.

The genes are TRBV3-1 (or the pseudogene TRBV3-2) and TRBJ1-2; 7 nucleotides agree with TRBD1. CDR1 LGHDT and CDR2 YNNKEL come from the germline V gene (reference sequence). The CDR3 contains 15 residues. The junction had 4 bases not matched to a gene; V was cut back by 1 base and J by 2 bases. As DNA, the CDR3 is TGTGCCAGCAGCCAAGCCGACAGGGAGAACTATGGCTACACCTTC. Its translation: CASSQADRENYGYTF.

The V and J genes are TRBV4-3 and TRBJ1-3; D might be TRBD1 (5 bases). The CDR3 totals 17 residues. Germline CDR1 reads LGHNA; CDR2 reads YSLEER. The germline V and J ends were trimmed by 0 bases and 0 bases, with 12 bases remaining between them. The CDR3 protein is CASSQDGGGSSGNTIYF. CDR3 sequence (DNA): TGCGCCAGCAGCCAAGATGGGGGGGGGAGCTCTGGAAACACCATATATTTT.

The rearrangement joins TRBV5-1 to TRBJ2-7, with D possibly being TRBD1 or TRBD2 (7 bases each). V was clipped by 0 bases and J by 5 bases, with 15 bases between them. Germline V gene lookup returns CDR1 SGHRS and CDR2 YFSETQ. The CDR3 is made up of 15 amino acids. The CDR3 is CASSLVGPGGDEQYF. The CDR3 coding sequence is TGCGCCAGCAGCTTGGTAGGCCCAGGGGGGGACGAGCAGTACTTC. Together with reference TRBV5-1 and TRBJ2-7, the CDR3 gives the full variable domain: KAGVTQTPRYLIKTRGQQVTLSCSPISGHRSVSWYQQTPGQGLQFLFEYFSETQRNKGNFPGRFSGRQFSNSRSEMNVSTLELGDSALYLCASSLVGPGGDEQYFGPGTRLTVT.

The rearrangement uses TRBV7-3 and TRBJ1-1; D call uncertain. The CDR3 is 14 amino acids. Germline lookup yields CDR1 SGHTA and CDR2 FQGTGA. Trimming shortened V by 6 bases and J by 5 bases, and 16 bases separated the two germline ends. The CDR3 DNA sequence: TGTGCCAGCAGGGACGGACCCGAGTCGACTGAAGCTTTCTTT. It yields the protein CASRDGPESTEAFF.

The J gene is TRBJ1-1, the V gene TRBV2; weak D call: TRBD1 (6 bases). The CDR3 contains 14 residues. Germline V CDR1 and CDR2: SNHLY, FYNNEI. Trimming took 8 bases from V and 1 from J, leaving 14 bases between them. The CDR3 reads CASLPRGWNTEAFF. As DNA, the CDR3 is TGTGCCAGCTTACCCAGGGGATGGAACACTGAAGCTTTCTTT.

This sequence joins TRBV7-9 and TRBJ1-5; 8 bases line up with TRBD1. The CDR3 is made up of 18 amino acids. Trimming cost V 5 bases and J 1 base; bases outside gene matches: 13. Germline CDR1 SEHNR, CDR2 FQNEAQ (reference sequence). This CDR3 reads CASSPGQGGTGSNQPQHF. The CDR3 DNA follows: TGTGCCAGCAGCCCCGGACAGGGAGGAACGGGGAGCAATCAGCCCCAGCATTTT.

The chain employs TRBV28 and TRBJ2-1; D is unresolved. The CDR3 loop spans 13 amino acids. CDR1 and CDR2 (germline): MDHEN, SYDVKM. V gave up 4 bases and J gave up 9 bases, with 13 bases separating them. This CDR3 is CASSSHVLGEQFF. The DNA for the CDR3 is TGTGCCAGCAGTTCCCACGTACTTGGTGAGCAGTTCTTC.

V gene TRBV7-9 combines with J gene TRBJ2-7; 11 bases match TRBD2. From germline, CDR1 is SEHNR and CDR2 FQNEAQ (reference sequence). This CDR3 spans 14 amino acids. Unmatched junction bases numbered 7, after V lost 5 bases and J lost 7 bases. This CDR3 is CASSPTSGSREQYF. CDR3 in DNA: TGTGCCAGCAGCCCCACTAGCGGGAGTCGGGAGCAGTACTTC.

The CDR3 nucleotides read TGTGCCAGCAGCCAAGATCCGTGGAATCAGCCCCAGCATTTT. It encodes CASSQDPWNQPQHF. The chain links TRBV3-1 (or the pseudogene TRBV3-2) to TRBJ1-5; no definite D call. Trimming pared 0 bases from V and 4 bases from J, leaving 7 bases between. The CDR3 contains 14 residues. Germline CDR1 and CDR2: LGHDT and YNNKEL (reference sequence).

This chain uses TRBV7-7 with TRBJ2-5; perhaps TRBD1 as D (6 bases). Germline V gene data show CDR1 as SSHAT and CDR2 as FNYEAQ (reference sequence). Trimming stripped 2 bases from V and 2 bases from J, with 12 bases between. There are 15 residues in the CDR3. The CDR3 sequence is CASSLLLGTQETQYF. The CDR3 nucleotides read TGTGCCAGCAGCTTACTTCTCGGGACACAAGAGACCCAGTACTTC.

The gene calls are TRBV5-4 and TRBJ2-7, with 7 positions matching TRBD1. The CDR3 spans 16 residues. The germline V gene has CDR1 SGHNT and CDR2 YYREEE (reference sequence). The V gene end was trimmed by 4 bases and the J gene end by 4 bases; junction bases not matched to a gene: 14. CDR3 coding DNA: TGTGCCAGCAGCCTGGGACAGCCGAGGCCTCAATACGAGCAGTACTTC. This gives the protein CASSLGQPRPQYEQYF. The whole variable domain, remainder taken from reference TRBV5-4 and TRBJ2-7, is ETGVTQSPTHLIKTRGQQVTLRCSSQSGHNTVSWYQQALGQGPQFIFQYYREEENGRGNFPPRFSGLQFPNYSSELNVNALELDDSALYLCASSLGQPRPQYEQYFGPGTRLTVT.

This clone was seen just once. J is TRBJ1-5 and V is TRBV4-1; 7 bases line up with TRBD1. J gave up 4 bases and V 2 bases, and 5 bases lay outside the gene matches. Germline V lookup: CDR1 MGHRA, CDR2 YSYEKL. The CDR3 is made up of 15 amino acids. CDR3 residues: CASSQLGQRNQPQHF. The CDR3 bases are TGCGCCAGCAGCCAACTGGGACAGCGAAATCAGCCCCAGCATTTT.

This clone has just one count. The CDR3 nucleotides are TGTGCCAGCAGTTCAGGGTTCGGGCCTGGAAACACCATATATTTT. Encoded protein: CASSSGFGPGNTIYF. The chain employs TRBV6-6 and TRBJ1-3; perhaps TRBD1 as D (5 bases). This CDR3 comprises 15 residues. V was clipped by 4 bases and J by 2 bases, with 12 bases between them. The germline V gene has CDR1 MNHNY and CDR2 SVGAGI (reference sequence).

This chain connects TRBV30 to TRBJ2-3; D gene uncertain. Deletions cut 4 bases from V and 1 base from J, with 6 bases between. The V gene's germline CDR1 is GTSNPN and CDR2 SVGIG (reference sequence). The CDR3 has 12 amino acids. The CDR3, as DNA: TGTGCCTGGATGGGCGGCACAGATACGCAGTATTTT. It translates to CAWMGGTDTQYF.

The chain recombines TRBV2 with TRBJ2-4; 9 bases map to TRBD1. The length of the CDR3 is 17 residues. Germline values: CDR1 SNHLY, CDR2 FYNNEI. After removal of 0 bases from V and 0 bases from J, the junction contained 3 bases not matched to a gene. The chain's CDR3 is CASSEARDRVAKNIQYF. The CDR3 nucleotides are TGTGCCAGCAGTGAAGCGAGGGACAGGGTAGCCAAAAACATTCAGTACTTC.

The chain combines TRBV5-1 with TRBJ1-5; D possibly corresponds to TRBD1 (6 bases). The CDR3 length is 13 residues. Germline CDR1 and CDR2: SGHRS and YFSETQ. V lost 1 base, J lost 7 bases, and 9 bases lay in between. CDR3 sequence reads: CASSLQGLQPQHF. The CDR3 region has the DNA TGCGCCAGCAGCTTGCAGGGGTTGCAGCCCCAGCATTTT.

The V gene is TRBV28, the J gene TRBJ1-4; TRBD1 matches at 7 bases. This CDR3 is built from 14 residues. The germline V gene has CDR1 MDHEN and CDR2 SYDVKM. The trim removed 6 bases at V and 8 bases at J, leaving 9 bases unmatched. The CDR3 coding sequence is TGTGCCAGCAGACCCGACAGGGTTGGCGAAAAACTGTTTTTT. Its protein is CASRPDRVGEKLFF.

This chain connects TRBV6-6 to TRBJ2-7, with D possibly TRBD1 on 6 matching bases. The germline V gene has CDR1 MNHNY and CDR2 SVGAGI (reference sequence). V dropped 10 bases and J dropped 2 bases, with 12 bases sitting between them. This CDR3 is built from 12 residues. The DNA for the CDR3 is TGTGCCACCGCTGGGGACACCTACGAGCAGTACTTC. This encodes CATAGDTYEQYF.